The 10 T cell receptor beta chains below come from one sample, sequenced in a study of blood T cells in healthy people across ages. Sample-barcoded 5' priming and a J-beta primer mix drove a second PCR of about 6 to 12 cycles. TCRdb re-called the 5' RACE reads with MiXCR, one entry per CDR3 protein. The sample consists of some 1,800,000 distinct CDR3 sequences, about two fifths of them appearing once. The sample taken for sequencing was blood. The receptor source for this set is a human donor in good health.

The gene calls are TRBV7-9 and TRBJ2-3; TRBD2 matches at 9 bases. This CDR3 has 18 residues. The germline V gene encodes CDR1 SEHNR and CDR2 FQNEAQ (reference sequence). With 0 bases clipped from V and 3 bases from J, the junction kept 10 bases outside the gene matches. The CDR3 coding sequence is TGTGCCAGCAGCTTAGCCCTTCTTACGCGGGGGGGAACAGATACGCAGTATTTT. It yields the protein CASSLALLTRGGTDTQYF.

This clonotype has just a few counts. The J gene is TRBJ1-5, the V gene TRBV2; the D is unclear. Trimming removed 2 bases at V and 3 bases at J, with 8 bases between. Per the germline V gene, CDR1 is SNHLY and CDR2 is FYNNEI. This CDR3 has 14 residues. The CDR3 protein is CASSERESNQPQHF. DNA of the CDR3: TGTGCCAGCAGTGAAAGAGAATCCAATCAGCCCCAGCATTTT.

In this sample, this clonotype turned up a few times. V and J are TRBV29-1 and TRBJ2-7; D could derive from TRBD1 or TRBD2 (6 bases each). The V gene's germline CDR1 is SQVTM and CDR2 ANQGSEA. V dropped 4 bases and J dropped 7 bases, with 17 bases sitting between them. This CDR3 spans 13 amino acids. The CDR3 DNA reads as TGCAGCGTTGTAGGGTCGGGGGCGGGAGAGCAGTACTTC. This codes for CSVVGSGAGEQYF.

This chain connects TRBV12-3 or TRBV12-4 to TRBJ2-7; TRBD1 agrees at 7 bases. V was pared by 3 bases and J by 2 bases, with 10 bases of the junction left unmatched. This CDR3 is 16 amino acids long. CDR3 DNA: TGTGCCAGCAGTTTTCCCCGACAGGGTGGGGCCTACGAGCAGTACTTC. It specifies CASSFPRQGGAYEQYF.

There are a few counts of this clonotype. The genes are TRBV20-1 and TRBJ2-4; 8 bases are shared with TRBD1. The DNA end lines up better with TRBJ2-7; the J call may be wrong. Germline CDR1 reads DFQATT; CDR2 reads SNEGSKA (reference sequence). CDR3 length equals 14 residues. The DNA of the CDR3 is TGCAGTGCTCCTTCGCGGACAGGGTGGTACGAGCAGTACTTC. Translated: CSAPSRTGWYEQYF.

Notes on this clonotype: It may be a read error: a sequence one base away is much more abundant. This CDR3 is CASSWIGGETQYF. The CDR3 DNA is TGTGCCAGCAGTTGGATCGGGGGAGAGACCCAGTACTTC. The chain has TRBV27 and TRBJ2-5; possible D gene TRBD2, 6 bases. Trimming took off 4 bases at V and 4 bases at J, with 10 bases between the two ends. This CDR3 has 13 amino acids. The germline CDR1 and CDR2 sequences are MNHEY and SMNVEV (reference sequence).

V and J are TRBV6-2 or TRBV6-3 and TRBJ2-1; 9 nucleotides line up with TRBD2. Germline loops: CDR1 MNHEY, CDR2 SVGEGT. The CDR3 sequence is 15 residues long. V dropped 5 bases and J dropped 2; count of bases not matched to a gene: 4. The CDR3: CASSPSGVAYNEQFF. In nucleotides, the CDR3 is TGTGCCAGCAGTCCTAGCGGGGTGGCCTACAATGAGCAGTTCTTC.

This clonotype was seen a handful of times. V is TRBV7-3 and J is TRBJ2-5; the D gene could be TRBD1 or TRBD2 (5 bases each). CDR1 SGHTA and CDR2 FQGTGA come from the germline V gene. This CDR3 has 13 residues. Trimming took off 5 bases at V and 5 bases at J, with 12 bases between the two ends. The CDR3 region has the DNA TGTGCCAGCAGCAGGGGAGATGGGGAGACCCAGTACTTC. Amino acid sequence: CASSRGDGETQYF. Full variable domain (missing parts from reference TRBV7-3 and TRBJ2-5): GAGVSQTPSNKVTEKGKYVELRCDPISGHTALYWYRQSLGQGPEFLIYFQGTGAADDSGLPNDRFFAVRPEGSVSTLKIQRTERGDSAVYLCASSRGDGETQYFGPGTRLLVL.

J is TRBJ2-4 and V is TRBV28; D gene unclear. Trimming took 3 bases from V and 0 from J, leaving 15 bases between them. CDR1 MDHEN and CDR2 SYDVKM come from the germline V gene. The CDR3 runs to 17 residues. The CDR3: CASSLLGSNLAKNIQYF. The DNA for the CDR3 is TGTGCCAGCAGTTTGTTAGGGTCCAACTTAGCCAAAAACATTCAGTACTTC.

The sample holds many counts of this clonotype. The genes are TRBV20-1 and TRBJ2-3; D is unresolved. Germline CDR1 and CDR2: DFQATT and SNEGSKA (reference sequence). The CDR3 extends over 12 amino acids. V was pared by 6 bases and J by 0 bases, with 7 bases between. The CDR3: CSAPISTDTQYF. CDR3 nucleotide sequence: TGCAGTGCGCCGATCAGCACAGATACGCAGTATTTT.